Each of the 2 T cell receptor beta chains below was sequenced from the same sample in a study of T-cell memory formation after mild COVID-19. One entry per CDR3 protein results from TCRdb running MiXCR on the 5' RACE reads. The data hold 140,000 to 150,000 distinct CDR3 sequences, with over 6% observed a single time. The specimen sequenced was PBMCs or a T cell subset sorted from them (not recorded which). The origin of the receptors is an adult woman who had mild COVID-19 (a few samples of this study predate the infection). Cell type and time point are not known.

This clonotype has only a few counts. The rearrangement links TRBV7-2 to TRBJ2-5; 7 bases align to TRBD2. The CDR3 runs to 15 residues. Germline CDR1 SGHTA, CDR2 FQGNSA. The ends lost 5 bases at V and 5 bases at J; junction bases unmatched: 11. This CDR3 is CASSPLRGGRETQYF. The CDR3 bases are TGTGCCAGCAGCCCTCTCCGGGGAGGGCGGGAGACCCAGTACTTC.

This clonotype has a count of ten or more. This chain joins TRBV5-4 and TRBJ1-1; D is perhaps TRBD1 (6 bases). The CDR3 has 15 residues. V was trimmed by 0 bases and J by 1 base, leaving 10 bases between them. Germline V CDR1 and CDR2: SGHNT, YYREEE (reference sequence). The CDR3 nucleotides are TGTGCCAGCAGCTTGGTTTCGGGACAGAACACTGAAGCTTTCTTT. The encoded protein is CASSLVSGQNTEAFF.